The present entry profiles one TCR beta chain with its context. Produced via immunoSEQ multiplex PCR; TCRdb's table is partial and in-frame only. The table lists tens of thousands of clones, around 80% of them singletons. This CDR3 is built from 13 residues. Germline CDR1 MNHEY, CDR2 SMNVEV (reference sequence). With 6 bases clipped from V and 3 bases from J, the junction kept 4 bases outside the gene matches. These data originate in a study of memory CD4+ T cells and cytomegalovirus serostatus. Single viable CD3+CD4+CD8-CD45RO+ cells were sorted as the memory CD4+ T cells. The rearrangement uses TRBV27 and TRBJ2-7, with 8 bases aligning to TRBD2. Material: memory CD4+ T cells from blood. This receptor was obtained from an adult in good health and CMV-seronegative. The DNA for the CDR3 is TGTGCCAGCAGACTAGCGGCCCACTACGAGCAGTACTTC. The encoded protein is CASRLAAHYEQYF.